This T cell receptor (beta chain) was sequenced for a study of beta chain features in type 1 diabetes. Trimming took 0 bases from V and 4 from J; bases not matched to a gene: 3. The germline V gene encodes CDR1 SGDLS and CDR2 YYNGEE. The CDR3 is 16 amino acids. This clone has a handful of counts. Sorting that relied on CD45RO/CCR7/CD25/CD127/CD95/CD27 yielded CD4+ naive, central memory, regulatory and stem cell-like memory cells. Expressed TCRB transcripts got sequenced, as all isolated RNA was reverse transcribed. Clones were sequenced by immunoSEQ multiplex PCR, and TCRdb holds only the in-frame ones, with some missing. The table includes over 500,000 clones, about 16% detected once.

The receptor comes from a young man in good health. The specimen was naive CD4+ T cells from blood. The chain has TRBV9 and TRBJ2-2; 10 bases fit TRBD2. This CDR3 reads CASSVGTSGTTGELFF. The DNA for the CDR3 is TGTGCCAGCAGCGTAGGGACTAGCGGTACCACCGGGGAGCTGTTTTTT.